This T cell receptor (beta chain) was retrieved from a study of blood T cell repertoires in COVID-19. At the level of the study: Material from acute and convalescent COVID-19 was sourced from the United States, Italy and Spain.

Per the germline V gene, CDR1 is SEHNR and CDR2 is FQNEAQ (reference sequence). The CDR3 length is 14 residues. The assay was immunoSEQ multiplex PCR, and TCRdb's table has in-frame clones only and misses some. In the table there are hundreds of thousands of clones, 80% to 90% of which are singletons. The chain employs TRBV7-9 and TRBJ2-2, with D possibly matching TRBD2 (5 bases). Sequenced sample: PBMCs or T cells enriched from blood (not recorded which). This sequence was found in a man between 18 and 35 years old who had recovered from COVID-19. CDR3 sequence (DNA): TGTGCTAACCAAGCGGCCGAGAACACCGGGGAGCTGTTTTTT. The encoded protein is CANQAAENTGELFF.